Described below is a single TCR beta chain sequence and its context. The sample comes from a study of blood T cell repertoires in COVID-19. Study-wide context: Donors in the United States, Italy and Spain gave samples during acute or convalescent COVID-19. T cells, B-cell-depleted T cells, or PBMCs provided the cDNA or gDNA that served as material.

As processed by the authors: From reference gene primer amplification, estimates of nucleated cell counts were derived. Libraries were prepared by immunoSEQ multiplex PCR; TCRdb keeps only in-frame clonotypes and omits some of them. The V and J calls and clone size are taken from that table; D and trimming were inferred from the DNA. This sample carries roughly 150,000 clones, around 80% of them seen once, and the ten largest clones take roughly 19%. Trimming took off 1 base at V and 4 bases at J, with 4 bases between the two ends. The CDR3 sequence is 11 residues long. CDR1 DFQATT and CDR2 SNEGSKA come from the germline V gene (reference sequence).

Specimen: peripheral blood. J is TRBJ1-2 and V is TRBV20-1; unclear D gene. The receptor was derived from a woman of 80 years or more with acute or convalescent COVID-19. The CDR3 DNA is TGCAGTGCTAGAGTCGGCTATGGCTACACCTTC. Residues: CSARVGYGYTF.